The next 15 T cell receptor beta chains were all read from a single sample in a study of blood T cell repertoires in COVID-19. TCRdb's copy holds only in-frame clones and misses some; the assay was immunoSEQ multiplex PCR. This table holds 150,000 to 200,000 clones, around 81% found once. Sequenced: peripheral blood. These TCRs come from a human donor with acute or convalescent COVID-19. The donor label of this sample is uncertain.

The chain has TRBV5-5 and TRBJ2-7; 8 bases match TRBD1. CDR3 size: 14 residues. Germline V gene data show CDR1 as SGHKS and CDR2 as YYEKEE (reference sequence). Trimming removed 0 bases from V and 5 bases from J; junction bases left unmatched: 4. The CDR3 loop reads CASSLEQGANEQYF. CDR3 nucleotides: TGTGCCAGCAGCTTGGAGCAGGGGGCGAACGAGCAGTACTTC.

This clone was recorded once. The chain has TRBV28 and TRBJ2-2; 12 bases align to TRBD2. V lost 4 bases and J lost 6; bases outside the gene matches: 6. In germline, CDR1 is MDHEN, CDR2 SYDVKM. This CDR3 region has 16 residues. The CDR3 spells CASSSLAGGPPGELFF. The DNA for the CDR3 is TGTGCCAGCAGTTCGCTAGCGGGAGGGCCACCCGGGGAGCTGTTTTTT.

The chain recombines TRBV11-2 with TRBJ1-2; maybe TRBD1 (6 bases). V was cut by 5 bases and J by 5 bases, with 18 bases left in between. The CDR3 sequence is 15 residues long. CDR1 is SGHAT, CDR2 FQNNGV, per germline. CDR3 coding DNA: TGTGCCAGCAGCCTACAGGGCCGGGGAATTTATGGCTACACCTTC. It yields the protein CASSLQGRGIYGYTF.

This clone was picked up one time. The chain recombines TRBV3-1 (or the pseudogene TRBV3-2) with TRBJ1-5; tentative D call: TRBD1 (5 bases). Germline V gene data show CDR1 as LGHDT and CDR2 as YNNKEL (reference sequence). The CDR3 extends over 15 amino acids. V was trimmed by 3 bases and J by 6 bases, leaving 15 bases between them. The CDR3 nucleotides are TGTGCCAGCAGCCAGGGGACGGGAGTTGGTCAGCCCCAGCATTTT. The encoded protein is CASSQGTGVGQPQHF.

The CDR3 nucleotides are TGCGCCAGCAGCTTGGACGCGGTTTCCTACAATGAGCAGTTCTTC. Translated, it gives CASSLDAVSYNEQFF. The chain carries TRBV5-1 and TRBJ2-1; D ambiguous. CDR1 and CDR2 (germline): SGHRS, YFSETQ. V dropped 0 bases and J dropped 1 base, with 8 bases sitting between them. CDR3 length: 15 residues.

The chain is built from TRBV5-6 and TRBJ2-3; 8 bases are a match to TRBD2. V was clipped by 3 bases and J by 3 bases; unmatched bases: 9. The CDR3 sequence is 16 residues long. Germline loops: CDR1 SGHDT, CDR2 YYEEEE. The CDR3 sequence: CASSSLGTRDTDTQYF. In DNA form, the CDR3 reads TGTGCCAGCAGCTCCCTAGGGACTAGGGATACAGATACGCAGTATTTT.

The chain joins TRBV28 to TRBJ1-5, with D perhaps matching TRBD1 (6 bases). V was cut by 3 bases and J by 1 base, with 10 bases left in between. The CDR3 is 15 residues long. Germline V gene lookup returns CDR1 MDHEN and CDR2 SYDVKM. CDR3 sequence (DNA): TGTGCCAGCAGTTTCCCCGGACAGAGCAATCAGCCCCAGCATTTT. It specifies CASSFPGQSNQPQHF.

The chain is built from TRBV14 and TRBJ1-4; D unresolved. V gave up 4 bases and J gave up 7 bases, with 10 bases separating them. CDR1 is SGHDN and CDR2 is FVKESK in the germline V gene. CDR3 size: 13 residues. CDR3 residues: CASSRGLVEKLFF. The CDR3 DNA sequence: TGTGCCAGCAGCCGCGGATTGGTTGAAAAACTGTTTTTT.

The chain carries TRBV5-4 and TRBJ2-3; TRBD2 might be the D (6 bases). Per germline, CDR1 SGHNT and CDR2 YYREEE (reference sequence). This CDR3 has 15 residues. V was trimmed by 2 bases and J by 4 bases, leaving 14 bases between them. CDR3 region: CASSFRRGQPDTQYF. CDR3 DNA: TGTGCCAGCAGCTTCAGGCGGGGCCAGCCAGATACGCAGTATTTT.

On this clone itself: One junction end disagrees with the germline gene, perhaps due to a read error. The CDR3 is CASSYQFSGIQYF. CDR3 DNA: TGTGCTAGCAGTTATCAATTTTCAGGAATTCAGTACTTC. The chain employs TRBV7-7 and TRBJ2-7, with no clear D. Germline V gene sequence: CDR1 SSHAT, CDR2 FNYEAQ (reference sequence). This CDR3 is 13 amino acids long. Based on the CDR3 plus reference TRBV7-7 and TRBJ2-7, the full variable domain is GAGVSQSPRYKVTKRGQDVTLRCDPISSHATLYWYQQALGQGPEFLTYFNYEAQPDKSGLPSDRFSAERPEGSISTLTIQRTEQRDSAMYRCASSYQFSGIQYFGPGTRLTVT.

This chain joins TRBV5-6 and TRBJ1-1; TRBD1 is a possible D gene (5 bases). The CDR3 extends over 14 amino acids. Trimming cost V 4 bases and J 4 bases, with 14 bases left between them. Per the germline V gene, CDR1 is SGHDT and CDR2 is YYEEEE. In DNA form, the CDR3 reads TGTGCCAGCAGCCTCGGGGGAAAGACCACTGAAGCTTTCTTT. This encodes CASSLGGKTTEAFF.

The sample holds one count of this clone. The rearrangement uses TRBV5-5 and TRBJ2-3; maybe TRBD2 (5 bases). The ends were cut back, 3 bases at V and 5 bases at J, with 19 bases in the middle. CDR3 length: 16 amino acids. Germline V gene data show CDR1 as SGHKS and CDR2 as YYEKEE (reference sequence). DNA of the CDR3: TGTGCCAGCAGCTCCCTCTCTCGGGGAGAGGGAGATACGCAGTATTTT. Amino acid sequence: CASSSLSRGEGDTQYF.

In its sample, this clone was seen a few times. This rearrangement joins TRBV5-6 to TRBJ1-2; no clear D. CDR3 length: 16 amino acids. V shed 4 bases and J shed 2 bases, with 18 bases lying between them. Germline lookup yields CDR1 SGHDT and CDR2 YYEEEE. The CDR3 region has the DNA TGTGCCAGCAGCCTGCGGCCCCCATATGGAAACTATGGCTACACCTTC. Its translation: CASSLRPPYGNYGYTF.

This clone was observed once. This CDR3 is CASSLQGQVRNQPQHF. The CDR3 nucleotides are TGTGCCAGCAGCCTCCAAGGACAGGTTCGCAATCAGCCCCAGCATTTT. The chain joins TRBV21-1 to TRBJ1-5; the table names TRBD1, a call not compared with the DNA. TRBV21-1 is termed a pseudogene. The CDR3 covers 16 residues.

CDR3 DNA sequence: TGTGCCAGCAGTCCTCCCCGTAGGGCTAGCGGGAGGAACTACGAGCAGTACTTC. Amino acid sequence: CASSPPRRASGRNYEQYF. This chain joins TRBV28 and TRBJ2-7; TRBD2 matches 11 bases. Germline assignment: CDR1 MDHEN and CDR2 SYDVKM. The J segment lost 3 bases and the V segment lost 5 bases, leaving 15 bases of the junction unmatched. The CDR3 contains 18 residues.